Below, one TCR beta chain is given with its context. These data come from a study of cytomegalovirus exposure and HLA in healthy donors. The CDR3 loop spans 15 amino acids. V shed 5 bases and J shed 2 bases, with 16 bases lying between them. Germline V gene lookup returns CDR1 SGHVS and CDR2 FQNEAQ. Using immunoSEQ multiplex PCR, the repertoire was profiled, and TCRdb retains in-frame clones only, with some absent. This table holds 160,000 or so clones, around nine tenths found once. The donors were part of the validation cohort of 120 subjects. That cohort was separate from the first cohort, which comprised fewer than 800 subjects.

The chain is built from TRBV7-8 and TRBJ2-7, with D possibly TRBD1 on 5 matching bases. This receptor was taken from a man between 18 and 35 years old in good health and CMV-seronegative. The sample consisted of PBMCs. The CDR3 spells CASSLRGAPTYEQYV. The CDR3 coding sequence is TGTGCCAGCAGCCTAAGGGGTGCACCTACCTACGAGCAGTACGTC.